This entry is about one T cell receptor (beta chain). These data come from a study of blood T cell repertoires in COVID-19. Across the whole study: Collection of acute and convalescent COVID-19 samples took place in the United States, Italy and Spain. The analysed material was cDNA or gDNA that came from T cells, B-cell-depleted T cells, or PBMCs.

Methods used by the authors: By means of reference gene primer amplification, nucleated cell counts were estimated. TCRdb's table, derived via immunoSEQ multiplex PCR, lists solely in-frame clones and lacks some. V, J and clone size are those of that table, while D and trimming were read from the DNA. Of tens of thousands of clones detected, 85% to 90% appear once; the ten largest clones hold around 5.3%. With 1 base clipped from V and 7 bases from J, the junction kept 5 bases outside the gene matches. Per the germline V gene, CDR1 is KGHSH and CDR2 is LQKENI. The CDR3 runs 16 residues. This receptor was obtained from a man aged 45-65 years with acute or convalescent COVID-19. Sequencing was done on a sample of peripheral blood. The J gene is TRBJ2-2, the V gene TRBV18; 11 nucleotides line up with TRBD2. This CDR3 is CASSPLLAGVGGELFF. DNA of the CDR3: TGTGCCAGCTCACCACTACTAGCGGGAGTCGGCGGGGAGCTGTTTTTT. The complete variable domain, with remaining parts taken from reference TRBV18 and TRBJ2-2, reads NAGVMQNPRHLVRRRGQEARLRCSPMKGHSHVYWYRQLPEEGLKFMVYLQKENIIDESGMPKERFSAEFPKEGPSILRIQQVVRGDSAAYFCASSPLLAGVGGELFFGEGSRLTVL.